The present T cell receptor (beta chain) was sequenced within a study of T cell responses to AZD1222 COVID-19 vaccine. Findings of the study overall: White British ancestry dominated among donors, who included more females, and clonal diversity was possibly underestimated.

With 2 bases removed from V and 4 bases from J, the gap between germline ends came to 9 bases. The germline V gene encodes CDR1 SGHRS and CDR2 YFSETQ. The CDR3 spans 13 residues. Here immunoSEQ multiplex PCR was the method, and the copy in TCRdb shows in-frame clones only, minus some. Among roughly 130,000 clones listed, 87% were seen once. About this clone itself: Its specificity is unknown.

This specimen was peripheral blood, taken on day 0 of AZD1222 vaccination. This chain connects TRBV5-1 to TRBJ2-5; possibly TRBD2 for D (6 bases). This receptor was identified in an adult in good health. The DNA of the CDR3 is TGCGCCAGCAGCTTTTCCGGGGGAGAGACCCAGTACTTC. The encoded protein is CASSFSGGETQYF.